This T cell receptor (beta chain) was retrieved from a study of T cells in narcolepsy. Background on the study: Donors had narcolepsy type 1 or type 2, or were healthy controls.

With respect to this clone: Its cognate antigen is unknown.

Study-wide findings and caveats: Blood of same and different patients, but not healthy controls, reportedly held recurring autoreactive clonotypes.

The CDR3 loop spans 15 amino acids. CDR1 is MNHNS and CDR2 is SASEGT in the germline V gene. The V gene lost 3 bases and the J gene lost 8 bases, with 19 bases spanning the gap. The assay was immunoSEQ multiplex PCR, and TCRdb's table has in-frame clones only and misses some. The table includes 26,000 or so clones, about 89% detected once. This rearrangement joins TRBV6-1 to TRBJ1-2; a possible D gene is TRBD1 (5 bases). Sequences were obtained from CD45RA- memory CD4+ T cells from PBMCs. The TCR sequence derives from a human donor with narcolepsy. This CDR3 is CASSDITSRVQGYTF. In DNA, the CDR3 is TGTGCCAGCAGTGATATTACATCCAGGGTTCAGGGCTACACCTTC.